These 26 T cell receptor beta chains were sequenced from one sample in a study of cytomegalovirus exposure and HLA in healthy donors. The PCR ran on 60 Vbeta and 13 Jbeta primers. Clones were read by immunoSEQ multiplex PCR, and TCRdb kept only the in-frame ones, dropping some. The table shows more than 85,000 clones, with approximately 72% occurring only once. Material for sequencing was PBMCs. Receptors originate from a man aged 25-40 years in good health and CMV-seronegative.

The chain links TRBV4-1 to TRBJ1-5; 7 bases are a match to TRBD1. This CDR3 is 17 amino acids long. Germline assignment: CDR1 MGHRA and CDR2 YSYEKL. With 4 bases clipped from V and 6 bases from J, the junction kept 15 bases outside the gene matches. CDR3 residues: CASSPRQGGGEGQPQHF. CDR3 in DNA: TGCGCCAGCAGCCCCAGACAGGGTGGCGGAGAGGGTCAGCCCCAGCATTTT.

The chain joins TRBV6-5 to TRBJ2-1; 15 bases align to TRBD2. Trimming removed 6 bases from V and 7 bases from J; junction bases left unmatched: 4. The germline CDR1 and CDR2 sequences are MNHEY and SVGAGI. The CDR3 totals 15 residues. The CDR3 DNA is TGTGCCAGCAGCCCTGGGACTAGCGGGAGGAATGAGCAGTTCTTC. Its translation is CASSPGTSGRNEQFF.

This clone was recorded a few times. V usage is TRBV28 and J usage is TRBJ1-1, with D perhaps TRBD1 (5 bases). The germline gives CDR1 MDHEN, CDR2 SYDVKM. With 7 bases removed from V and 2 bases from J, the gap between germline ends came to 14 bases. The length of the CDR3 is 14 residues. The CDR3 DNA reads as TGTGCCAGCATCCACGAAACAGGTAACACTGAAGCTTTCTTT. Residues: CASIHETGNTEAFF.

The chain is built from TRBV5-6 and TRBJ2-6; possibly TRBD2 for D (6 bases). This CDR3 is 16 amino acids long. Germline V lookup: CDR1 SGHDT, CDR2 YYEEEE. Trimming took off 2 bases at V and 2 bases at J, with 11 bases between the two ends. The CDR3 nucleotides are TGTGCCAGCAGCTTCCTCCGGGGGACTGGGGCCAACGTCCTGACTTTC. Amino acids: CASSFLRGTGANVLTF.

This rearrangement joins TRBV6-5 to TRBJ1-2; D gene ambiguous. The CDR3 spans 13 residues. Germline V gene data show CDR1 as MNHEY and CDR2 as SVGAGI. V was shortened by 2 bases and J by 4 bases, with 8 bases between the two germline ends. The DNA of the CDR3 is TGTGCCAGCAGTTACGCGGCAGTCTATGGCTACACCTTC. As protein: CASSYAAVYGYTF.

The genes are TRBV5-1 and TRBJ2-1; D may be TRBD2 (6 bases). The CDR3 loop spans 15 amino acids. Trimming removed 0 bases at V and 7 bases at J, with 14 bases between. Germline V gene data show CDR1 as SGHRS and CDR2 as YFSETQ. CDR3 nucleotide sequence: TGCGCCAGCAGCTTGGATGCGGGATTCACTAATGAGCAGTTCTTC. Translated, it gives CASSLDAGFTNEQFF. Full variable domain (missing parts from reference TRBV5-1 and TRBJ2-1): KAGVTQTPRYLIKTRGQQVTLSCSPISGHRSVSWYQQTPGQGLQFLFEYFSETQRNKGNFPGRFSGRQFSNSRSEMNVSTLELGDSALYLCASSLDAGFTNEQFFGPGTRLTVL.

The genes are TRBV5-1 and TRBJ2-1; 10 positions match TRBD1. The CDR3 covers 20 residues. V lost 4 bases, J lost 7 bases, and 23 bases stayed unmatched. Germline V gene sequence: CDR1 SGHRS, CDR2 YFSETQ. The CDR3 nucleotides read TGCGCCAGCAGCCGGGACAGGGGAGGGATTCCCCCTAGTTTGAGAAATGAGCAGTTCTTC. It yields the protein CASSRDRGGIPPSLRNEQFF.

This clone was observed a handful of times. The V gene is TRBV18, the J gene TRBJ1-5; TRBD1 might be the D (5 bases). CDR3 size: 13 residues. CDR1 is KGHSH, CDR2 LQKENI, per germline. Trimming shortened V by 1 base and J by 4 bases, and 5 bases separated the two germline ends. CDR3 region: CASSPRTNQPQHF. The CDR3 bases are TGTGCCAGCTCACCACGGACAAATCAGCCCCAGCATTTT.

The chain links TRBV10-3 to TRBJ1-1; no clear D. V was trimmed by 8 bases and J by 4 bases, leaving 17 bases between them. This CDR3 is built from 14 residues. The germline CDR1 and CDR2 sequences are ENHRY and SYGVKD. CDR3 in amino acids: CAIQLGRGVTEAFF. CDR3 nucleotides: TGTGCCATCCAGCTTGGACGCGGGGTCACTGAAGCTTTCTTT.

The rearrangement joins TRBV28 to TRBJ2-1; D perhaps matches TRBD2 (6 bases). The ends were cut back, 3 bases at V and 5 bases at J, with 11 bases in the middle. This CDR3 is 14 amino acids long. CDR1 and CDR2 from the germline V gene are MDHEN and SYDVKM. CDR3 amino acids: CASSLRDVNNEQFF. The CDR3 region has the DNA TGTGCCAGCAGTTTGCGGGACGTAAACAATGAGCAGTTCTTC.

This chain links TRBV5-6 with TRBJ2-3; D is uncertain. Germline CDR1 SGHDT, CDR2 YYEEEE. The CDR3 length is 15 residues. Trimming removed 0 bases from V and 4 bases from J, with 12 bases in between. The CDR3 bases are TGTGCCAGCAGCTTGGGTGGTAGTAGCTCAGATACGCAGTATTTT. It codes for CASSLGGSSSDTQYF.

J is TRBJ1-3 and V is TRBV5-1, with D possibly TRBD1 on 6 matching bases. The V and J ends lost 0 bases and 0 bases respectively, with 10 bases between them. The CDR3 has 16 amino acids. The germline CDR1 and CDR2 sequences are SGHRS and YFSETQ. CDR3 amino acids: CASSLDRVSSGNTIYF. CDR3 DNA: TGCGCCAGCAGCTTGGACAGGGTTAGCTCTGGAAACACCATATATTTT.

This chain links TRBV6-5 with TRBJ2-2; TRBD2 aligns across 8 bases. This CDR3 has 14 amino acids. J was trimmed by 4 bases and V by 6 bases; bases with no gene match: 4. In germline, CDR1 is MNHEY, CDR2 SVGAGI. The CDR3 reads CASRGTRSTGELFF. Written as DNA, the CDR3 is TGTGCCAGCAGGGGGACTAGAAGCACCGGGGAGCTGTTTTTT.

The genes are TRBV19 and TRBJ2-7, with 8 nucleotides matching TRBD1. The CDR3 has 13 amino acids. After removal of 10 bases from V and 3 bases from J, the junction contained 8 bases not matched to a gene. Per germline, CDR1 LNHDA and CDR2 SQIVND (reference sequence). The CDR3 protein is CATDRGSGYEQYF. The CDR3, as DNA: TGTGCCACAGACAGGGGTTCAGGCTACGAGCAGTACTTC. Full variable domain (rest looked up from reference TRBV19 and TRBJ2-7): DGGITQSPKYLFRKEGQNVTLSCEQNLNHDAMYWYRQDPGQGLRLIYYSQIVNDFQKGDIAEGYSVSREKKESFPLTVTSAQKNPTAFYLCATDRGSGYEQYFGPGTRLTVT.

This chain connects TRBV29-1 to TRBJ1-1; TRBD1 might be the D (6 bases). The CDR3 runs to 14 residues. Germline loops: CDR1 SQVTM, CDR2 ANQGSEA. Trimming cost V 6 bases and J 1 base, with 15 bases left between them. CDR3 in DNA: TGCAGCGTCAGACAGGTCCAGGGGAACACTGAAGCTTTCTTT. Its translation: CSVRQVQGNTEAFF.

The sample holds a few counts of this clone. The chain has TRBV6-1 and TRBJ2-2; tentatively, D is TRBD2 (5 bases). The germline gives CDR1 MNHNS, CDR2 SASEGT. The CDR3 extends over 14 amino acids. The V gene lost 8 bases and the J gene lost 6 bases, with 16 bases spanning the gap. The CDR3 loop reads CASRTSGGSGELFF. The CDR3 DNA follows: TGTGCCAGCCGAACTAGTGGCGGGTCCGGGGAGCTGTTTTTT.

This clone was found a few times. J is TRBJ2-4 and V is TRBV6-1, with D possibly matching TRBD2 (6 bases). V dropped 6 bases and J dropped 0 bases, with 12 bases sitting between them. The germline V gene encodes CDR1 MNHNS and CDR2 SASEGT. This CDR3 spans 15 amino acids. The CDR3 is CASRDPGLAKNIQYF. The CDR3 DNA follows: TGTGCCAGCAGGGACCCGGGACTAGCCAAAAACATTCAGTACTTC.

This clone came up once. J is TRBJ2-3 and V is TRBV7-2; no reliable D call. The CDR3 has 12 residues. V lost 4 bases and J lost 2, with 4 bases in between. Per germline, CDR1 SGHTA and CDR2 FQGNSA. In DNA form, the CDR3 reads TGTGCCAGCAGCTCTAACACAGATACGCAGTATTTT. It translates to CASSSNTDTQYF.

The chain recombines TRBV7-9 with TRBJ2-4; D perhaps matches TRBD1 (5 bases). CDR1 and CDR2 (germline): SEHNR, FQNEAQ (reference sequence). CDR3 size: 15 residues. V was cut by 5 bases and J by 1 base, with 12 bases left in between. The CDR3 DNA reads as TGTGCCAGCAGCGAATCGCCAGGGGCCAAAAACATTCAGTACTTC. Its protein is CASSESPGAKNIQYF.

The chain joins TRBV29-1 to TRBJ2-3; TRBD2 matches 7 bases. Germline assignment: CDR1 SQVTM and CDR2 ANQGSEA. The CDR3 loop spans 14 amino acids. Trimming removed 3 bases from V and 4 bases from J; junction bases left unmatched: 7. CDR3 coding DNA: TGCAGCGTTGATTGGGGGGGGGATGCAGATACGCAGTATTTT. Its protein is CSVDWGGDADTQYF.

As concerns this clone: Relative to the germline gene, one junction end is altered; a read error may explain this. The CDR3 reads CVQGTEAFF. For the CDR3, the DNA is TGCGTACAGGGGACTGAAGCTTTCTTT. The genes are TRBV10-3 and TRBJ1-1, with 7 bases fitting TRBD1. The CDR3 covers 9 residues. Germline lookup yields CDR1 ENHRY and CDR2 SYGVKD.

The chain recombines TRBV19 with TRBJ1-2, with 7 bases identical to TRBD1. V was clipped by 5 bases and J by 3 bases; unmatched bases: 6. Germline assignment: CDR1 LNHDA and CDR2 SQIVND (reference sequence). The CDR3 runs to 14 residues. The CDR3 here is CASSRAGGDYGYTF. The CDR3 coding sequence is TGTGCCAGTAGTCGGGCAGGGGGAGACTATGGCTACACCTTC.

CDR3 in amino acids: CASSVPGTGVETQYF. Here the CDR3 DNA reads TGCGCCAGCAGCGTACCCGGGACAGGGGTTGAGACCCAGTACTTC. The gene calls are TRBV5-1 and TRBJ2-5, with TRBD1 matching 10 bases. This CDR3 contains 15 residues. The V gene end was trimmed by 4 bases and the J gene end by 5 bases; junction bases not matched to a gene: 8. Germline V gene lookup returns CDR1 SGHRS and CDR2 YFSETQ. Filled out from reference TRBV5-1 and TRBJ2-5, the complete variable domain reads KAGVTQTPRYLIKTRGQQVTLSCSPISGHRSVSWYQQTPGQGLQFLFEYFSETQRNKGNFPGRFSGRQFSNSRSEMNVSTLELGDSALYLCASSVPGTGVETQYFGPGTRLLVL.

The chain carries TRBV15 and TRBJ1-5; D gene uncertain. The germline V gene encodes CDR1 LNHNV and CDR2 YYDKDF (reference sequence). The CDR3 is 14 residues long. V was pared by 5 bases and J by 5 bases, with 13 bases between. This CDR3 is CATSPRRLDQPQHF. CDR3 DNA sequence: TGTGCCACCAGCCCTAGACGGCTAGATCAGCCCCAGCATTTT.

The chain links TRBV7-2 to TRBJ1-2, with D maybe TRBD1 (6 bases). The V end lost 2 bases, the J end lost 6 bases, and 10 bases lay between the germline ends. The CDR3 loop spans 13 amino acids. Germline-derived CDR1 and CDR2 are SGHTA and FQGNSA. CDR3 amino acids: CASSLWGQDGYTF. The DNA of the CDR3 is TGTGCCAGCAGCTTATGGGGGCAGGATGGCTACACCTTC.

The chain links TRBV5-1 to TRBJ2-1; 10 bases line up with TRBD1. J lost 4 bases, V lost 0 bases, and 4 bases had no gene match. The V gene's germline CDR1 is SGHRS and CDR2 YFSETQ. The CDR3 extends over 16 amino acids. The CDR3 here is CASSLGGTGAYNEQFF. CDR3 bases: TGCGCCAGCAGCTTGGGCGGGACAGGGGCATACAATGAGCAGTTCTTC.